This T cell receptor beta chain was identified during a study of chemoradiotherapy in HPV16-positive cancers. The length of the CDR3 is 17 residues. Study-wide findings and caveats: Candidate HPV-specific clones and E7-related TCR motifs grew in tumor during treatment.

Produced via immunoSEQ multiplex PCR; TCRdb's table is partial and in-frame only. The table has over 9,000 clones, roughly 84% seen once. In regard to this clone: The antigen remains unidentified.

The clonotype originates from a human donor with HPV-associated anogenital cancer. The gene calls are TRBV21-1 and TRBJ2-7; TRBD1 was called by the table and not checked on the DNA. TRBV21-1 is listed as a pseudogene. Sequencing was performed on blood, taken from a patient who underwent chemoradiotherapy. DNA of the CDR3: TGTGCCAGCAGCAAAGTAGAAGGACAGCTGGCGACCTACGAGCAGTACTTC. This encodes CASSKVEGQLATYEQYF.